This is a list of T cell receptor beta chains from one sample in a study of OX40 agonist ivuxolimab in advanced cancers. Repertoires were generated with immunoSEQ multiplex PCR, while TCRdb's copy carries only in-frame clones and drops some. The sample carries some 74,000 clones, more than 75% recorded once. This specimen was CD4+ or CD8+ T cells sorted from blood, taken in a trial of the OX40 agonist ivuxolimab. The source is an adult with an advanced solid tumor such as melanoma, head and neck, liver or kidney cancer. The CDR3 runs from the conserved cysteine through the conserved F or W. Each record gives: CDR3 protein, J gene, V gene, D gene. A D gene is named only where the DNA matches it firmly.

CDR3aa: CASSQGSGRSPYNEQFF; j_gene: TRBJ2-1; v_gene: TRBV4-1; d_gene: NA
CDR3aa: CASSLAIGLAADTQYF; j_gene: TRBJ2-3; v_gene: TRBV5-1; d_gene: TRBD2
CDR3aa: CASSLEGGAASTGNTIYF; j_gene: TRBJ1-3; v_gene: TRBV7-6; d_gene: NA
CDR3aa: CASSQEPRWGNTIYF; j_gene: TRBJ1-3; v_gene: TRBV4-3; d_gene: NA
CDR3aa: CAWKRSSGNTIYF; j_gene: TRBJ1-3; v_gene: TRBV30; d_gene: NA
CDR3aa: CASSYSPGSSYEQYF; j_gene: TRBJ2-7; v_gene: TRBV6-5; d_gene: NA
CDR3aa: CASSYGTGGSTYEQYF; j_gene: TRBJ2-7; v_gene: TRBV6-6; d_gene: TRBD1
CDR3aa: CASSLSRAGHEQYF; j_gene: TRBJ2-7; v_gene: TRBV27; d_gene: NA
CDR3aa: CASNPFGGGQVGELFF; j_gene: TRBJ2-2; v_gene: TRBV7-9; d_gene: NA
CDR3aa: CASSEVEGLSYEQYF; j_gene: TRBJ2-7; v_gene: TRBV2; d_gene: NA
CDR3aa: CASASLSEETQYF; j_gene: TRBJ2-5; v_gene: TRBV7-6; d_gene: NA
CDR3aa: CASNDRAGANVLTF; j_gene: TRBJ2-6; v_gene: TRBV6-5; d_gene: TRBD1
CDR3aa: CSVEGPEGASYEQYF; j_gene: TRBJ2-7; v_gene: TRBV29-1; d_gene: NA
CDR3aa: CASSSTGGRGMGSPLHF; j_gene: TRBJ1-6; v_gene: TRBV7-2; d_gene: TRBD1
CDR3aa: CSARLEDTQYF; j_gene: TRBJ2-3; v_gene: TRBV20-1; d_gene: NA
CDR3aa: CASSPKRSLHF; j_gene: TRBJ1-6; v_gene: TRBV6-5; d_gene: NA